Listed here are 18 T cell receptor beta chains from one sample, sequenced in a study of blood T cell repertoires in COVID-19. TCRdb's copy holds only in-frame clones and misses some; the assay was immunoSEQ multiplex PCR. The sample consists of around 100,000 clones, roughly 72% of them appearing once. Sequenced sample: peripheral blood. The receptors were gathered from a man older than 75 with acute or convalescent COVID-19.

V and J are TRBV19 and TRBJ1-5; D ambiguous. Trimming left V 5 bases short and J 0 bases short, with 8 bases between. The CDR3 sequence is 14 residues long. Germline CDR1 and CDR2: LNHDA and SQIVND (reference sequence). In nucleotides, the CDR3 is TGTGCCAGTAGTTCGCAGGTTAGCAATCAGCCCCAGCATTTT. Protein: CASSSQVSNQPQHF.

V gene TRBV7-8 combines with J gene TRBJ2-2; 11 nucleotides line up with TRBD2. CDR1 SGHVS and CDR2 FQNEAQ come from the germline V gene. Trimming at V came to 1 base and at J to 3 bases, leaving 10 bases not matched to a gene. The CDR3 covers 19 residues. In DNA, the CDR3 is TGTGCCAGCAGCTTAGTTGGCCTAGCGGGAGGCGGGTACACCGGGGAGCTGTTTTTT. Its translation: CASSLVGLAGGGYTGELFF. Variable domain in full (rest from reference TRBV7-8 and TRBJ2-2): GAGVSQSPRYKVAKRGQDVALRCDPISGHVSLFWYQQALGQGPEFLTYFQNEAQLDKSGLPSDRFFAERPEGSVSTLKIQRTQQEDSAVYLCASSLVGLAGGGYTGELFFGEGSRLTVL.

The chain couples TRBV14 to TRBJ2-7, with D maybe TRBD1 (5 bases). The germline CDR1 and CDR2 sequences are SGHDN and FVKESK. This CDR3 is built from 16 residues. Trimming shortened V by 0 bases and J by 0 bases, and 12 bases separated the two germline ends. The CDR3 bases are TGTGCCAGCAGCCAAGAGGGGCCACCCGTCTCCTACGAGCAGTACTTC. It specifies CASSQEGPPVSYEQYF.

The chain recombines TRBV27 with TRBJ1-1; D is unclear. The CDR3 totals 13 residues. Trimming cost V 0 bases and J 7 bases, with 9 bases left between them. Germline assignment: CDR1 MNHEY and CDR2 SMNVEV (reference sequence). This CDR3 is CASSLSFTNEAFF. CDR3 sequence (DNA): TGTGCCAGCAGTTTATCCTTTACAAATGAAGCTTTCTTT.

This sequence joins TRBV19 and TRBJ2-3; TRBD1 is a possible D gene (7 bases). Germline assignment: CDR1 LNHDA and CDR2 SQIVND (reference sequence). The CDR3 is 14 amino acids. Trimming shortened V by 5 bases and J by 3 bases, and 12 bases separated the two germline ends. The CDR3 bases are TGTGCCAGTAGTTCCAGGGGGAGGACAGATACGCAGTATTTT. Its translation: CASSSRGRTDTQYF.

The rearrangement links TRBV7-9 to TRBJ1-6, with 7 bases fitting TRBD1. The J segment lost 6 bases and the V segment lost 6 bases, leaving 5 bases of the junction unmatched. Germline V CDR1 and CDR2: SEHNR, FQNEAQ (reference sequence). The CDR3 is 14 residues long. This chain's CDR3 is CASSYGTANSPLHF. The CDR3 bases are TGTGCCAGCAGTTACGGGACAGCTAATTCACCCCTCCACTTT.

This clone has just a few counts. V is TRBV6-2 or TRBV6-3 and J is TRBJ1-2; D uncertain. Germline V gene data show CDR1 as MNHEY and CDR2 as SVGEGT. This CDR3 comprises 13 residues. V lost 6 bases, J lost 5 bases, and 13 bases lay in between. CDR3: CASSPGEIYGYTF. The DNA for the CDR3 is TGTGCCAGCAGCCCCGGGGAGATTTATGGCTACACCTTC.

This clone was seen a few times. This rearrangement joins TRBV6-5 to TRBJ1-5; 7 bases line up with TRBD1. CDR1 and CDR2 from the germline V gene are MNHEY and SVGAGI. The V gene end was trimmed by 6 bases and the J gene end by 9 bases; junction bases not matched to a gene: 5. The CDR3 has 12 amino acids. CDR3 sequence reads: CASRIQGTPQHF. In DNA, the CDR3 is TGTGCCAGCAGGATACAGGGGACGCCCCAGCATTTT.

The chain uses TRBV6-5 and TRBJ2-1, with D perhaps matching TRBD1 (5 bases). Looked up from germline, CDR1 is MNHEY and CDR2 is SVGAGI. The CDR3 spans 15 residues. V lost 1 base to trimming and J lost 5 bases, with 12 bases between them. CDR3 loop: CASSYWAGIDNEQFF. The CDR3, as DNA: TGTGCCAGCAGTTACTGGGCAGGGATTGACAATGAGCAGTTCTTC.

The chain recombines TRBV5-6 with TRBJ2-5; D gene unclear. Trimming left V 2 bases short and J 5 bases short, with 4 bases between. CDR3 length equals 11 residues. Germline V lookup: CDR1 SGHDT, CDR2 YYEEEE. CDR3 nucleotides: TGTGCCAGCAGCTTCTCGGAGACCCAGTACTTC. It codes for CASSFSETQYF.

The rearrangement links TRBV18 to TRBJ2-1; 8 bases line up with TRBD2. CDR1 is KGHSH, CDR2 LQKENI, per germline. The CDR3 extends over 14 amino acids. J was trimmed by 7 bases and V by 6 bases; bases with no gene match: 8. The CDR3 reads CASSGTRSLNEQFF. DNA of the CDR3: TGTGCCAGCTCCGGGACTAGGAGTTTGAATGAGCAGTTCTTC.

This rearrangement joins TRBV27 to TRBJ2-2; 7 nucleotides agree with TRBD1. This CDR3 has 14 amino acids. V dropped 0 bases and J dropped 7; count of bases not matched to a gene: 2. The germline V gene has CDR1 MNHEY and CDR2 SMNVEV (reference sequence). The CDR3 sequence: CASSLSGQFGELFF. The CDR3 DNA is TGTGCCAGCAGTTTATCGGGACAGTTCGGGGAGCTGTTTTTT.

The count of this clone is one. V is TRBV9 and J is TRBJ2-1, with 10 nucleotides matching TRBD2. The CDR3 has 15 residues. V gave up 4 bases and J gave up 2 bases; unmatched junction bases: 3. In germline, CDR1 is SGDLS, CDR2 YYNGEE. The CDR3 region has the DNA TGTGCCAGCAGCCCAGCGGGAGGGCCCTACAATGAGCAGTTCTTC. This gives the protein CASSPAGGPYNEQFF.

The CDR3 bases are TGTGCCAGCAGCCCTACACAGGGAAGCACCGGGGAGCTGTTTTTT. As protein: CASSPTQGSTGELFF. The chain combines TRBV7-9 with TRBJ2-2; tentative D call: TRBD1 (6 bases). V gave up 5 bases and J gave up 4 bases, with 14 bases separating them. The CDR3 has 15 residues. Germline V gene lookup returns CDR1 SEHNR and CDR2 FQNEAQ (reference sequence).

The genes are TRBV6-6 and TRBJ2-7; 8 bases agree with TRBD1. Trimming took 7 bases from V and 0 from J; bases not matched to a gene: 2. The V gene's germline CDR1 is MNHNY and CDR2 SVGAGI (reference sequence). The CDR3 has 13 amino acids. The CDR3 DNA is TGTGCCAGCAAGCAGGGGGCCTCCTACGAGCAGTACTTC. Protein product: CASKQGASYEQYF.

This clone was picked up one time. The chain recombines TRBV15 with TRBJ1-5; TRBD1 might be the D (5 bases). The V end was cut by 1 base, the J end by 2 bases, with 9 bases between. Per germline, CDR1 LNHNV and CDR2 YYDKDF (reference sequence). The CDR3 covers 15 residues. The CDR3 DNA reads as TGTGCCACCAGCAGAGCCAGGGTTGGCAATCAGCCCCAGCATTTT. It is translated as CATSRARVGNQPQHF.

The gene calls are TRBV2 and TRBJ2-6; 7 bases agree with TRBD1. With V trimmed by 8 bases and J by 0 bases, 4 bases remained unmatched. Germline V CDR1 and CDR2: SNHLY, FYNNEI. This CDR3 has 15 residues. In DNA, the CDR3 is TGTGCCAGCCGGGACAGCCCCTCTGGGGCCAACGTCCTGACTTTC. Protein: CASRDSPSGANVLTF.

This chain connects TRBV6-5 to TRBJ1-1; 8 positions agree with TRBD1. Germline CDR1 reads MNHEY; CDR2 reads SVGAGI. This CDR3 has 13 residues. V was pared by 6 bases and J by 5 bases, with 5 bases of the junction left unmatched. CDR3 sequence (DNA): TGTGCCAGCAGGACAGGGGTGAGGACTGAAGCTTTCTTT. It yields the protein CASRTGVRTEAFF.